The clone carrying this T cell receptor beta chain was observed a few times. Libraries of TCR beta came from iRepertoire HTBI primers plus Arm-PCR of CDR3 regions. From the multiplex PCR reads, TCRdb called clonotypes with MiXCR, one entry per CDR3 protein. The sample holds roughly 610,000 distinct CDR3 sequences, approximately 16% seen once. Time point of the sample: newly diagnosed GD, antithyroid drugs for less than 3 months. Extracted PBMC RNA gave rise to the TCR library. The data stem from a study of regulatory T cells in long-lasting Graves disease. This CDR3 has 16 amino acids. J lost 4 bases, V lost 0 bases, and 7 bases had no gene match. CDR1 is SGHKS, CDR2 YYEKEE, per germline (reference sequence). The same specimen was also included in a second study, on T cells in Graves' hyperthyroidism and ophthalmopathy.

The gene calls are TRBV5-5 and TRBJ2-3; 8 bases map to TRBD1. The sequence came from a man younger than 35 with Graves disease. The sequenced sample was peripheral blood mononuclear cells (PBMCs), obtained at new diagnosis, from a patient treated with antithyroid drugs. This CDR3 is CASSLGQGAHADTQYF. The DNA for the CDR3 is TGTGCCAGCAGCTTGGGGCAGGGGGCGCATGCAGATACGCAGTATTTT.